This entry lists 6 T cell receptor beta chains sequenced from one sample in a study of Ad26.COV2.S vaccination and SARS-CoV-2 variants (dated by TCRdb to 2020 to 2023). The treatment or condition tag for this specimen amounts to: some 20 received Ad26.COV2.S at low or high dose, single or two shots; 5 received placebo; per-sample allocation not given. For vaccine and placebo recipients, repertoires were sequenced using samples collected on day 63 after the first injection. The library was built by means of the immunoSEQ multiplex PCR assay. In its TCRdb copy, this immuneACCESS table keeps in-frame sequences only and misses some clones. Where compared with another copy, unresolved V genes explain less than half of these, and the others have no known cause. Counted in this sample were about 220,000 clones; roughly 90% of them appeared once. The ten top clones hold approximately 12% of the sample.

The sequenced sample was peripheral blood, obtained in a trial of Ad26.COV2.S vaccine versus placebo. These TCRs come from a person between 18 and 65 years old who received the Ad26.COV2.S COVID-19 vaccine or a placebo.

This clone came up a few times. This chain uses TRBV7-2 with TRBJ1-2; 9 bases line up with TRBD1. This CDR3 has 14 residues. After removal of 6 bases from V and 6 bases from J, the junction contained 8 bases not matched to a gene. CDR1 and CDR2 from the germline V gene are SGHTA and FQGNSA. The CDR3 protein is CASSGDRVIHGYTF. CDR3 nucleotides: TGTGCCAGCAGTGGGGACAGGGTGATCCATGGCTACACCTTC.

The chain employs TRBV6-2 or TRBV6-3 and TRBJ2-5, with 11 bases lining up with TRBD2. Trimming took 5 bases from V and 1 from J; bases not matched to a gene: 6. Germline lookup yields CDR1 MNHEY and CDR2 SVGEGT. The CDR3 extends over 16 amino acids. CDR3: CASSPWTSGRQETQYF. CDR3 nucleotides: TGTGCCAGCAGTCCCTGGACTAGCGGGCGCCAAGAGACCCAGTACTTC.

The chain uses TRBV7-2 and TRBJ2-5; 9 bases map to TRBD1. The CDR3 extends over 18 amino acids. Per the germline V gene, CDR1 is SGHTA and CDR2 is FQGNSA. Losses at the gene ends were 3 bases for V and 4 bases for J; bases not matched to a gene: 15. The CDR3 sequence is CASSFAWWDRAASETQYF. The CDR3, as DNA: TGTGCCAGCAGCTTTGCCTGGTGGGACAGGGCGGCATCAGAGACCCAGTACTTC.

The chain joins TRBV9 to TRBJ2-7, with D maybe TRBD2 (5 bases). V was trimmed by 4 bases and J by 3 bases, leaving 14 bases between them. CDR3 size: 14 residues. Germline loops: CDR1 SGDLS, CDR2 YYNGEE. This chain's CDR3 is CASSPEEGFYEQYF. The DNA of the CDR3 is TGTGCCAGCAGCCCAGAAGAGGGATTCTACGAGCAGTACTTC.

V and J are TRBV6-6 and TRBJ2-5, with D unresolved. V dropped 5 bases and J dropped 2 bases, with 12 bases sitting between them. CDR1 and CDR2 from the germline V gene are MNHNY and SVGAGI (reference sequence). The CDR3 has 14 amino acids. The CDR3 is CASSQGRRQETQYF. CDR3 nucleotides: TGTGCCAGCAGTCAAGGTCGACGGCAAGAGACCCAGTACTTC.

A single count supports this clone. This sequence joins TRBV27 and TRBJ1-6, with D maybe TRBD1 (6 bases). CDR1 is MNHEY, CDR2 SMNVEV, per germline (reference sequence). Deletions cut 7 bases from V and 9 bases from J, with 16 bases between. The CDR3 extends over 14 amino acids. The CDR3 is CASTPQGLFSPLHF. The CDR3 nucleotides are TGTGCCAGCACCCCACAGGGTTTATTTTCACCCCTCCACTTT.